This T cell receptor (beta chain) was captured by sequencing in a study of blood T cells in healthy people across ages. The trim removed 7 bases at V and 0 bases at J, leaving 8 bases unmatched. The CDR3 covers 15 residues. CDR1 is SNHLY and CDR2 is FYNNEI in the germline V gene. On this clonotype itself: Antigen unknown.

Broader study findings: Diversity was higher, and naive CD4+ cells more numerous, in long-lived donors than in aged donors.

Sample-barcoded 5' priming and a J-beta primer mix drove a second PCR of about 6 to 12 cycles. From the 5' RACE reads, TCRdb called clonotypes with MiXCR, one entry per CDR3 protein. The table includes about 1,000,000 distinct CDR3 sequences, under 45% detected once. The sample was blood. The V call is TRBV2, the J call TRBJ2-7, with TRBD2 matching 8 bases. The sequence was obtained from a woman in her sixties in good health. CDR3 region: CASKPERGSSYEQYF. Written as DNA, the CDR3 is TGTGCCAGCAAACCCGAGCGGGGGAGCTCCTACGAGCAGTACTTC.